One and the same sample provided the 24 T cell receptor beta chains below, sequenced in a study of blood T cell repertoires in COVID-19. Assay used: immunoSEQ multiplex PCR; TCRdb lists only in-frame clones, some missing. Altogether around 260,000 clones are present, around 86% being singletons, with the ten largest covering around 2.9%. The sequenced material came from peripheral blood. The receptors here all came from a woman under 40 with active or convalescent COVID-19.

The chain has TRBV19 and TRBJ2-1; unclear D gene. The CDR3 spans 15 residues. V lost 2 bases to trimming and J lost 12 bases, with 20 bases between them. The germline V gene encodes CDR1 LNHDA and CDR2 SQIVND (reference sequence). CDR3 region: CASSIKWANPQGQFF. In nucleotides, the CDR3 is TGTGCCAGTAGTATAAAGTGGGCGAATCCTCAAGGGCAGTTCTTC.

There are a few counts of this clone. The rearrangement joins TRBV19 to TRBJ1-5; 9 bases align to TRBD1. The CDR3 spans 14 residues. The V gene's germline CDR1 is LNHDA and CDR2 SQIVND (reference sequence). The trim removed 5 bases at V and 5 bases at J, leaving 4 bases unmatched. CDR3 bases: TGTGCCAGTAGTTTGGACAGGGGTTATCAGCCCCAGCATTTT. As protein: CASSLDRGYQPQHF.

The V call is TRBV6-5, the J call TRBJ2-5; tentative D call: TRBD1 (5 bases). V was cut by 0 bases and J by 2 bases, with 7 bases left in between. The length of the CDR3 is 14 residues. Germline CDR1 MNHEY, CDR2 SVGAGI. The CDR3 DNA is TGTGCCAGCAGTTACTCGACAGCGCAAGAGACCCAGTACTTC. Translated: CASSYSTAQETQYF.

The chain couples TRBV7-2 to TRBJ2-1, with 8 bases lining up with TRBD2. The CDR3 runs to 14 residues. V lost 5 bases and J lost 7; bases outside the gene matches: 7. Germline V gene lookup returns CDR1 SGHTA and CDR2 FQGNSA. The CDR3 coding sequence is TGTGCCAGCAGCCCCGGGGGGGCAAGGAATGAGCAGTTCTTC. Translating gives CASSPGGARNEQFF.

The chain links TRBV7-3 to TRBJ2-1; a possible D gene is TRBD2 (5 bases). The CDR3 covers 12 residues. The V and J ends lost 5 bases and 10 bases respectively, with 12 bases between them. Germline assignment: CDR1 SGHTA and CDR2 FQGTGA. CDR3 bases: TGTGCCAGCAGCCTCCGGACTGGAGAGCAGTTCTTC. Residues: CASSLRTGEQFF.

The V call is TRBV11-3, the J call TRBJ1-1, with 8 bases that match TRBD1. The CDR3 loop spans 20 amino acids. Trimming cost V 7 bases and J 6 bases; bases outside gene matches: 28. CDR1 and CDR2 from the germline V gene are SGHNT and YENEEA. The CDR3 loop is CASMIAPDRAFQYVYSEAFF. In DNA, the CDR3 is TGTGCCAGCATGATCGCCCCGGACAGGGCTTTTCAGTACGTTTATTCTGAAGCTTTCTTT.

The rearrangement uses TRBV6-2 or TRBV6-3 and TRBJ2-2; 7 positions agree with TRBD1. The CDR3 totals 15 residues. Germline CDR1 MNHEY, CDR2 SVGEGT. Trimming cost V 4 bases and J 7 bases; bases outside gene matches: 9. CDR3 residues: CASSFSPTGIGELFF. In nucleotides, the CDR3 is TGTGCCAGCAGTTTCTCCCCGACAGGGATCGGGGAGCTGTTTTTT.

The chain combines TRBV28 with TRBJ1-2, with TRBD1 as a possible D gene (5 bases). Germline CDR1 is MDHEN and CDR2 is SYDVKM. V lost 5 bases and J lost 4, with 14 bases in between. CDR3 length: 14 residues. The CDR3: CASSTPTRGYGYTF. In nucleotides, the CDR3 is TGTGCCAGCAGTACCCCGACAAGGGGCTATGGCTACACCTTC.

The rearrangement links TRBV7-9 to TRBJ1-2; 7 positions match TRBD1. There are 13 residues in the CDR3. Germline CDR1 is SEHNR and CDR2 is FQNEAQ (reference sequence). After removal of 5 bases from V and 4 bases from J, the junction contained 4 bases not matched to a gene. The CDR3 DNA reads as TGTGCCAGCAGCCCGACAGGGTTCTATGGCTACACCTTC. Translation gives CASSPTGFYGYTF.

The chain couples TRBV30 to TRBJ1-2; D gene unclear. This CDR3 has 12 residues. Trimming took 5 bases from V and 0 from J, leaving 7 bases between them. CDR1 is GTSNPN, CDR2 SVGIG, per germline (reference sequence). CDR3 region: CAWDGANYGYTF. The CDR3, as DNA: TGTGCCTGGGACGGGGCTAACTATGGCTACACCTTC.

This sequence joins TRBV5-5 and TRBJ1-2, with D perhaps TRBD1 (6 bases). This CDR3 has 12 residues. Germline CDR1 SGHKS, CDR2 YYEKEE (reference sequence). V dropped 5 bases and J dropped 4 bases, with 9 bases sitting between them. The chain's CDR3 is CASSAQGYGYTF. CDR3 coding DNA: TGTGCCAGCAGTGCACAGGGCTATGGCTACACCTTC.

This sequence joins TRBV19 and TRBJ2-7; the D is unclear. Deletions cut 3 bases from V and 1 base from J, with 13 bases between. Germline CDR1 reads LNHDA; CDR2 reads SQIVND (reference sequence). The CDR3 is made up of 15 amino acids. For the CDR3, the DNA is TGTGCCAGTAGTATCAGGTCGGATCTGTCCTACGAGCAGTACTTC. It specifies CASSIRSDLSYEQYF.

V is TRBV19 and J is TRBJ2-1; 9 positions agree with TRBD2. The CDR3 extends over 15 amino acids. CDR1 is LNHDA and CDR2 is SQIVND in the germline V gene (reference sequence). Germline trimming cut 4 bases from V and 8 bases from J; bases unmatched to any gene: 9. CDR3 sequence: CASSSRGGGADEQFF. CDR3 nucleotide sequence: TGTGCCAGTAGTAGCCGCGGCGGGGGGGCCGATGAGCAGTTCTTC.

In its sample, this clone was seen once. The chain carries TRBV3-1 (or the pseudogene TRBV3-2) and TRBJ2-1; tentatively, D is TRBD1 (5 bases). Trimming stripped 3 bases from V and 7 bases from J, with 16 bases between. The CDR3 contains 15 residues. Germline V gene lookup returns CDR1 LGHDT and CDR2 YNNKEL (reference sequence). CDR3 region: CASSQKGYNMNEQFF. The CDR3, as DNA: TGTGCCAGCAGCCAGAAGGGGTACAATATGAATGAGCAGTTCTTC.

The chain is built from TRBV7-9 and TRBJ1-4; the D is unclear. The V end lost 2 bases, the J end lost 4 bases, and 11 bases lay between the germline ends. CDR3 size: 15 residues. Per the germline V gene, CDR1 is SEHNR and CDR2 is FQNEAQ (reference sequence). The CDR3 reads CASSLSSQSNEKLFF. The CDR3 region has the DNA TGTGCCAGCAGCTTATCGTCACAGAGTAATGAAAAACTGTTTTTT.

The CDR3 DNA reads as TGTGCCAGCAGCCTACGGGGAGGGGGGACTAATGAAAAACTGTTTTTT. Residues: CASSLRGGGTNEKLFF. The V and J genes are TRBV3-1 (or the pseudogene TRBV3-2) and TRBJ1-4, with a weak D call TRBD1 (6 bases). Germline CDR1 reads LGHDT; CDR2 reads YNNKEL (reference sequence). V gave up 4 bases and J gave up 2 bases, with 14 bases separating them. CDR3 length: 16 residues.

This chain uses TRBV2 with TRBJ1-1; D is unresolved. This CDR3 region has 13 residues. V shed 7 bases and J shed 1 base, with 10 bases lying between them. The germline CDR1 and CDR2 sequences are SNHLY and FYNNEI. This chain's CDR3 is CASIEGTNTEAFF. The CDR3 DNA reads TGTGCCAGCATCGAGGGCACGAACACTGAAGCTTTCTTT.

The chain links TRBV5-6 to TRBJ1-2; tentative D call: TRBD1 (6 bases). V was shortened by 0 bases and J by 7 bases, with 16 bases between the two germline ends. This CDR3 is built from 15 residues. Germline loops: CDR1 SGHDT, CDR2 YYEEEE. In DNA form, the CDR3 reads TGTGCCAGCAGCTTGGACAGGGCCGCCTTCGGTGGCTACACCTTC. Translating it yields CASSLDRAAFGGYTF.

This chain links TRBV10-3 with TRBJ1-1; maybe TRBD1 (6 bases). In germline, CDR1 is ENHRY, CDR2 SYGVKD. V was cut by 6 bases and J by 4 bases, with 12 bases left in between. The CDR3 length is 13 residues. The CDR3 reads CAISGQPGTEAFF. The DNA of the CDR3 is TGTGCCATCAGCGGACAGCCCGGCACTGAAGCTTTCTTT.

On this clone: This CDR3 is also generated by other DNA sequences in the sample. The rearrangement links TRBV27 to TRBJ1-1; D remains unclear. This CDR3 is built from 13 residues. The germline V gene encodes CDR1 MNHEY and CDR2 SMNVEV (reference sequence). V was pared by 2 bases and J by 3 bases, with 7 bases between. The CDR3 sequence is CASSLRGDTEAFF. CDR3 DNA: TGTGCCAGCAGTTTACGGGGAGACACTGAAGCTTTCTTT.

This clone was seen once. The chain combines TRBV19 with TRBJ1-4, with D perhaps matching TRBD1 (6 bases). Germline values: CDR1 LNHDA, CDR2 SQIVND (reference sequence). V dropped 9 bases and J dropped 7 bases, with 15 bases sitting between them. This CDR3 has 13 amino acids. The CDR3 nucleotides read TGTGCCAGCAGCAGGGGCTGGGGTGAAAAACTGTTTTTT. Translation gives CASSRGWGEKLFF.

This clone was observed once. The chain carries TRBV6-2 or TRBV6-3 and TRBJ2-1; 7 nucleotides line up with TRBD1. The CDR3 is 15 residues long. Germline values: CDR1 MNHEY, CDR2 SVGEGT. V lost 5 bases to trimming and J lost 4 bases; unmatched junction nucleotides: 8. The CDR3 nucleotides read TGTGCCAGCAGTCCCCTAGGGGGCGGGTACAATGAGCAGTTCTTC. Amino acid sequence: CASSPLGGGYNEQFF.

The chain carries TRBV3-1 (or the pseudogene TRBV3-2) and TRBJ2-1, with D uncertain. There are 13 residues in the CDR3. Trimming removed 0 bases at V and 7 bases at J, with 7 bases between. Germline loops: CDR1 LGHDT, CDR2 YNNKEL (reference sequence). CDR3 protein: CASSQDWRNEQFF. The CDR3 DNA follows: TGTGCCAGCAGCCAAGATTGGCGGAATGAGCAGTTCTTC.

The chain links TRBV7-2 to TRBJ2-7, with 10 bases that match TRBD2. The CDR3 extends over 16 amino acids. The V and J ends lost 5 bases and 1 base, in that order; junction bases with no gene match: 8. CDR1 is SGHTA, CDR2 FQGNSA, per germline. CDR3 in amino acids: CASSARGLAESYEQYF. CDR3 DNA: TGTGCCAGCAGCGCCCGAGGACTAGCGGAGTCCTACGAGCAGTACTTC.